This T cell receptor (beta chain) was captured by sequencing in a study of T cells in Graves' hyperthyroidism and ophthalmopathy. In the study overall: Pretreatment peripheral blood was obtained at initial diagnosis.

TCR beta CDR3 region amplification was performed from RNA transcripts. The TCR CDR3 first-round RT-PCR relied on the HTBI primer set. TCRdb used MiXCR to reprocess the multiplex PCR reads, holding one entry per CDR3 protein. The sample contains hundreds of thousands of distinct CDR3 sequences, 20% to 30% of which appear only once. Patients showing uncontrolled infection, other autoimmune disease, pregnancy or lactation were ineligible. Each diagnosis drew on symptoms, thyroxine, TRAb, thyroid ultrasound and orbital computed tomography findings. Any symptoms of ophthalmopathy came after the first hyperthyroidism diagnosis, from which the blood sample dates. This clonotype came up many times. This CDR3 comprises 12 residues. The V end lost 8 bases, the J end lost 12 bases, and 14 bases lay between the germline ends.

The chain is built from TRBV12-3 or TRBV12-4 and TRBJ1-6; D might be TRBD1 (5 bases). Sample: blood. This TCR derives from a middle-aged man with Graves' hyperthyroidism that later progressed to Graves' ophthalmopathy. The CDR3 region is CASQGDSRPLHF. CDR3 nucleotide sequence: TGTGCCAGCCAGGGTGACAGCAGACCCCTCCACTTT.